This T cell receptor beta chain was sequenced for a study of molecular identifiers for immune sequencing clone quantification. Ten or more counts support this clonotype. TCRdb reprocessed the PCR reads via MiXCR and lists one record per CDR3 protein. Seen here are about 640,000 distinct CDR3 sequences, about 20% observed once, and the top ten hold approximately 0.9%. Trimming took off 6 bases at V and 1 base at J, with 7 bases between the two ends. Per the germline V gene, CDR1 is MNHNY and CDR2 is SVGAGI (reference sequence). The CDR3 loop spans 12 amino acids. The gene calls are TRBV6-6 and TRBJ2-7; D gene uncertain. This receptor was identified in a human donor in good health. Some libraries in this study had Jurkat cell RNA spiked in. The sample consisted of naive CD8+ T cells from blood, with Jurkat cell RNA spiked in. Subset defined: FACS-sorted CD8+CD4-CCR7+CD45RA+ naive T cells. The CDR3, as DNA: TGTGCCAGCAGCACCGAGTCCTACGAGCAGTACTTC. It yields the protein CASSTESYEQYF.